This TCR beta chain was identified during a study of PD-L1 blockade in urothelial cancer. In the study overall: Each patient had 0 to 3 earlier chemotherapy regimens. Blood-derived samples held a median roughly 150,000 T cells. Analysis of blood occurred 3 weeks (second dose) and 6 weeks after treatment start.

Measured with immunoSEQ multiplex PCR; TCRdb has only the in-frame clones, and not every one. The top ten clones hold about 9% of a sample with under 40,000 clones, 90% of them seen once. The origin of this receptor is a man between 65 and 85 years old with urothelial cancer. The starting material was PBMCs, obtained around atezolizumab (anti-PD-L1) treatment.

The CDR3 protein is CASRREAGSYEQYF. The CDR3 nucleotides read TGTGCCAGCAGACGCGAGGCGGGCTCCTACGAGCAGTACTTC. This sequence joins TRBV6-5 and TRBJ2-7, with D perhaps matching TRBD2 (5 bases). Germline V gene data show CDR1 as MNHEY and CDR2 as SVGAGI. Trimming took 6 bases from V and 0 from J, leaving 12 bases between them. The CDR3 consists of 14 residues.